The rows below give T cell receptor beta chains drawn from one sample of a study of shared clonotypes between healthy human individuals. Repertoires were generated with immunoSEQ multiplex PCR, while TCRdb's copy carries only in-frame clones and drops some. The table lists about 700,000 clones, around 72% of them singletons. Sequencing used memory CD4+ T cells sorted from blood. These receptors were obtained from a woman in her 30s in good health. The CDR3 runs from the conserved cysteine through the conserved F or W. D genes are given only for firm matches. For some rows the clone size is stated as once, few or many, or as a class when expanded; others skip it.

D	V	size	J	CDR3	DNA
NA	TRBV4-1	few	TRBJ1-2	CASSQEGFYYGYTF	TGCGCCAGCAGCCAAGAGGGTTTTTACTATGGCTACACCTTC
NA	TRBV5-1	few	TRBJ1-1	CASSLDPDVNTEAFF	TGCGCCAGCAGCTTGGATCCGGACGTGAACACTGAAGCTTTCTTT
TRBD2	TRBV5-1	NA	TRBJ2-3	CASSLGTSGYTDTQYF	TGCGCCAGCAGCTTGGGGACTAGCGGGTACACAGATACGCAGTATTTT
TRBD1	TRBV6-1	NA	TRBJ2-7	CASSEAFSRQGEYF	TGTGCCAGCAGTGAAGCGTTTTCTAGGCAGGGGGAGTACTTC
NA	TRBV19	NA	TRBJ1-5	CATDPGTQPQHF	TGTGCCACCGATCCAGGGACTCAGCCCCAGCATTTT
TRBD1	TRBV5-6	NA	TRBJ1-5	CASSLQGGTDLNQPQHF	TGTGCCAGCAGCTTGCAGGGGGGGACAGACCTCAATCAGCCCCAGCATTTT
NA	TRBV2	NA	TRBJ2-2	CASSLSRPTFANTGELFF	TGTGCCAGCAGCTTATCCAGACCTACGTTCGCGAACACCGGGGAGCTGTTTTTT
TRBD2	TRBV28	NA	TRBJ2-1	CASSTSGRISYNEQFF	TGTGCCAGCAGTACTAGCGGGAGAATCTCCTACAATGAGCAGTTCTTC
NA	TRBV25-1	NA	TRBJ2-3	CASSGFGTDTQYF	TGTGCCAGCAGTGGCTTCGGCACAGATACGCAGTATTTT
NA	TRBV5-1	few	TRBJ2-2	CASSTRREGELFF	TGCGCCAGCAGCACGCGCCGGGAAGGGGAGCTGTTTTTT
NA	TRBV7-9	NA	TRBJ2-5	CASSLSSRGETQYF	TGTGCCAGCAGCTTATCGAGTCGGGGAGAGACCCAGTACTTC
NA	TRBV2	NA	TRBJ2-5	CASTFQGLQETQYF	TGTGCCAGCACCTTCCAGGGCCTCCAAGAGACCCAGTACTTC
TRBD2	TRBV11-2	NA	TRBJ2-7	CASSVAGGISYEQYF	TGTGCCAGCAGCGTAGCGGGAGGCATCTCCTACGAGCAGTACTTC
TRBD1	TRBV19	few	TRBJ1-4	CASTTRTGISANEKLFF	TGTGCCAGTACAACAAGGACAGGGATAAGCGCGAATGAAAAACTGTTTTTT
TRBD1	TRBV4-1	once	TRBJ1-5	CASSRGQYQPQHF	TGCGCCAGCAGCCGGGGACAGTACCAGCCCCAGCATTTT
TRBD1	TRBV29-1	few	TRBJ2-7	CSVGQGGDEQYF	TGCAGCGTTGGACAGGGGGGCGACGAGCAGTACTTC
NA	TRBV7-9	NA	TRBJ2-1	CASSLGRANEQFF	TGTGCCAGCAGCTTAGGCCGTGCCAATGAGCAGTTCTTC
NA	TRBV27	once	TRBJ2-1	CASSQRTPSSYNEQFF	TGTGCCAGCAGTCAAAGGACCCCGAGCTCCTACAATGAGCAGTTCTTC
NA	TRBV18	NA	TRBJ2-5	CASSPDTGSGETQYF	TGTGCCAGCTCACCGGATACAGGGTCCGGAGAGACCCAGTACTTC
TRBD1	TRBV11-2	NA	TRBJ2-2	CASSKPGTGDGELFF	TGTGCCAGCAGCAAACCCGGGACAGGGGACGGGGAGCTGTTTTTT
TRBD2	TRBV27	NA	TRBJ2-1	CASSLSSSGSYNEQFF	TGTGCCAGCAGTTTATCGTCTAGCGGCTCCTACAATGAGCAGTTCTTC
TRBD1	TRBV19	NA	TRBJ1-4	CASSDRGYREKLFF	TGTGCCAGTAGCGACAGGGGGTATCGTGAAAAACTGTTTTTT
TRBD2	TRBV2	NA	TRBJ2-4	CASSDPTLAGRLAKNIQYF	TGTGCCAGCAGTGACCCTACACTAGCGGGACGACTAGCCAAAAACATTCAGTACTTC
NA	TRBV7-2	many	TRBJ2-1	CASSLDAMTGDNEQFF	TGTGCCAGCAGCTTAGACGCCATGACGGGGGACAATGAGCAGTTCTTC
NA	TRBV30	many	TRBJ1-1	CAWSVRISGPLPGATEAFF	TGTGCCTGGAGTGTACGTATCTCGGGGCCACTCCCCGGGGCCACTGAAGCTTTCTTT
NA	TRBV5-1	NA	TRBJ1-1	CASSLPGAGLEAFF	TGCGCCAGCAGCCTACCCGGGGCAGGCCTCGAGGCTTTCTTT
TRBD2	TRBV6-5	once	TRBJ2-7	CASSYRLAHEQYF	TGTGCCAGCAGCTATAGACTAGCCCACGAGCAGTACTTC
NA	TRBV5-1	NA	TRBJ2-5	CASSFTTGVETQYF	TGCGCCAGCAGCTTTACTACAGGCGTAGAGACCCAGTACTTC
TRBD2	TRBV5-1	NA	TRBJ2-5	CASSFSGGRLETQYF	TGCGCCAGCAGCTTTTCGGGGGGGCGCTTGGAGACCCAGTACTTC
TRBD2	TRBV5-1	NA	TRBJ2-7	CASSPGTSDFEQYF	TGCGCCAGCAGTCCCGGGACTAGCGATTTCGAGCAGTACTTC
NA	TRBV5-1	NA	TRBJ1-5	CASSLGNLLAQPQHF	TGCGCCAGCAGCTTAGGCAACCTCTTAGCTCAGCCCCAGCATTTT
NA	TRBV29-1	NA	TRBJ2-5	CSVPGRQETQYF	TGCAGCGTCCCGGGACGCCAAGAGACCCAGTACTTC
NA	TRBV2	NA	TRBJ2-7	CASSELTFYEQYF	TGTGCCAGCAGTGAACTTACATTCTACGAGCAGTACTTC
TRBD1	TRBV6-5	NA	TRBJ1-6	CASSPDRGDSPLHF	TGTGCCAGCAGCCCAGACAGGGGAGATTCACCCCTCCACTTT
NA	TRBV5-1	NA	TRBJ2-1	CASSSGQEGYNEQFF	TGCGCCAGCAGCTCCGGACAGGAGGGCTACAATGAGCAGTTCTTC
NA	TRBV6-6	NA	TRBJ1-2	CASRGDSDIYGYTF	TGTGCCAGCAGGGGGGATTCGGACATTTATGGCTACACCTTC
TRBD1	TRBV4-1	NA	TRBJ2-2	CASSHYRGNTGELFF	TGCGCCAGCAGCCATTACAGGGGGAACACCGGGGAGCTGTTTTTT
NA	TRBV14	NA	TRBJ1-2	CASSRQTGRGSPYGYTF	TGTGCCAGCAGCCGGCAGACGGGTCGGGGGAGTCCCTATGGCTACACCTTC
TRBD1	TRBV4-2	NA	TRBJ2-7	CASSQARGQDYEQYF	TGTGCCAGCAGCCAAGCGAGGGGGCAAGACTACGAGCAGTACTTC
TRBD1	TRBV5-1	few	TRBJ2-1	CASSLGDRDLNEQFF	TGCGCCAGCAGCTTGGGGGACAGGGACCTCAATGAGCAGTTCTTC
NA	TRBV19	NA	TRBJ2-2	CASSIRRPGELFF	TGTGCCAGTAGTATCCGTCGGCCGGGGGAGCTGTTTTTT
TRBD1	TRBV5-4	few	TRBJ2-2	CASGTGTGNTGELFF	TGTGCCAGCGGAACCGGGACAGGGAACACCGGGGAGCTGTTTTTT